The 2 T cell receptor beta chains below come from one sample, sequenced in a study of human T cells and chemical hapten exposure. The time point was: pre-sensitization, week 0. The treatment here: therapeutic diphenylcyclopropenone sensitization with weekly scalp DPC. TCRdb recomputed calls from the RACE reads with MiXCR, one row per CDR3 protein. The sample has 65,000 to 70,000 distinct CDR3 sequences, around 9.9% seen once. This material consisted of whole blood, taken in connection with sensitization to the hapten diphenylcyclopropenone (DPC). The receptors shown here come from a woman aged 45-65 years with alopecia areata. Some clones in this sample may be carry-over from other donors' samples.

This rearrangement joins TRBV2 to TRBJ2-3; D is perhaps TRBD2 (5 bases). Looked up from germline, CDR1 is SNHLY and CDR2 is FYNNEI. CDR3 length: 15 amino acids. Trimming shortened V by 6 bases and J by 0 bases, and 13 bases separated the two germline ends. The CDR3 region has the DNA TGTGCCAGCAGGGGTACTAGTTTGAGCACAGATACGCAGTATTTT. It encodes CASRGTSLSTDTQYF.

In this sample, this clonotype turned up many times. This sequence joins TRBV5-4 and TRBJ1-4, with a weak D call TRBD1 (5 bases). Trimming took off 6 bases at V and 2 bases at J, with 17 bases between the two ends. The CDR3 loop spans 16 amino acids. Germline-derived CDR1 and CDR2 are SGHNT and YYREEE (reference sequence). Here the CDR3 DNA reads TGTGCCAGCACCAGAGGCCCGACAGCGACTAATGAAAAACTGTTTTTT. Translated, it gives CASTRGPTATNEKLFF.